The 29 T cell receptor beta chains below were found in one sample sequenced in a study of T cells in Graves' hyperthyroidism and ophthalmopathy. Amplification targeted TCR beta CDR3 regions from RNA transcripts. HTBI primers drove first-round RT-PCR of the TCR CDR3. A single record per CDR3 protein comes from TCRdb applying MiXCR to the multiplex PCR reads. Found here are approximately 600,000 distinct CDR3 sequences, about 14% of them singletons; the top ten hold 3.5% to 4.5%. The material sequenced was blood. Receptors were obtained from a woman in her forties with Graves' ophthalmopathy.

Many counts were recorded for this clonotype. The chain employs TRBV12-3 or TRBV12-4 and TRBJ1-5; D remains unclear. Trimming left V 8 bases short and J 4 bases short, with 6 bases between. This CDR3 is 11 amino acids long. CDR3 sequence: CASCQNQPQHF. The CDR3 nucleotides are TGTGCCAGCTGCCAGAATCAGCCCCAGCATTTT.

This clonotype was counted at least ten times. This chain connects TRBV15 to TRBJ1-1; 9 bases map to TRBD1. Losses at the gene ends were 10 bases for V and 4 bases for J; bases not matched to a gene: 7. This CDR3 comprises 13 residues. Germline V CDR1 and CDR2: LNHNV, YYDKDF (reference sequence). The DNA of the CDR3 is TGTGCCATCTCACAGGGGGCAGCCACTGAAGCTTTCTTT. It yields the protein CAISQGAATEAFF.

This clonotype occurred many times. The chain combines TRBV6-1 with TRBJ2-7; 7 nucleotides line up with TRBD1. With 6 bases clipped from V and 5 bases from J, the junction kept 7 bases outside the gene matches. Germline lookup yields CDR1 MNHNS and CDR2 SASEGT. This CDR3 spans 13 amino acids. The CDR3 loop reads CASSPVTGDEQYF. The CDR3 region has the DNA TGTGCCAGCAGCCCCGTTACAGGGGACGAGCAGTACTTC.

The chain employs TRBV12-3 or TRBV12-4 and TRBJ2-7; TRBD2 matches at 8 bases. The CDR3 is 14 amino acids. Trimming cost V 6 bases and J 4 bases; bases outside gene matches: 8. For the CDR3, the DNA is TGTGCCAGCAGCCCACGGGGGGGGGATTACGAGCAGTACTTC. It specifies CASSPRGGDYEQYF.

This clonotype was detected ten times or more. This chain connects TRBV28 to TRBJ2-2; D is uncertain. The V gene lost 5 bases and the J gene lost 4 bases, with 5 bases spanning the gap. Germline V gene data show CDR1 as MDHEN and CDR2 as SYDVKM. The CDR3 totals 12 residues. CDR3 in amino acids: CASSQTTGELFF. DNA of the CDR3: TGTGCCAGCAGTCAGACCACCGGGGAGCTGTTTTTT.

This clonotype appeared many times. CDR3 DNA sequence: TGTGCCAGCAGCCCCCCGGGTTGGATGAACACTGAAGCTTTCTTT. It specifies CASSPPGWMNTEAFF. The chain recombines TRBV7-9 with TRBJ1-1, with unresolved D. Trimming removed 5 bases from V and 0 bases from J, with 13 bases in between. Germline V lookup: CDR1 SEHNR, CDR2 FQNEAQ (reference sequence). CDR3 size: 15 residues.

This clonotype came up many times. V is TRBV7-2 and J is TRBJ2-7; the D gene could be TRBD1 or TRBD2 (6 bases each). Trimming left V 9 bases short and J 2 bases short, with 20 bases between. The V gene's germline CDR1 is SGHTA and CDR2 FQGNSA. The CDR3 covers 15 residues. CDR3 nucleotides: TGTGCCAGTACCTGGGGGGCGGCTCAGACCTACGAGCAGTACTTC. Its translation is CASTWGAAQTYEQYF. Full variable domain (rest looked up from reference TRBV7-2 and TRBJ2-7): GAGVSQSPSNKVTEKGKDVELRCDPISGHTALYWYRQSLGQGLEFLIYFQGNSAPDKSGLPSDRFSAERTGGSVSTLTIQRTQQEDSAVYLCASTWGAAQTYEQYFGPGTRLTVT.

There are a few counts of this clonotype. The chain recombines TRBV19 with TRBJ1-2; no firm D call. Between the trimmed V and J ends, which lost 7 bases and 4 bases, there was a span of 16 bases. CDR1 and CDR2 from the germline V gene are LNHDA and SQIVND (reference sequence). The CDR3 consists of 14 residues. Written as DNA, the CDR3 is TGTGCCAGTACTCCGTCCTCTAGTGCCTATGGCTACACCTTC. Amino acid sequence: CASTPSSSAYGYTF.

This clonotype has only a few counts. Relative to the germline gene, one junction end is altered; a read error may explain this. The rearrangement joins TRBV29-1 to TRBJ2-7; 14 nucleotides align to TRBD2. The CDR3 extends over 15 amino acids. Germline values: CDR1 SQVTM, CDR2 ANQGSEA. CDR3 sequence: CSVAGTSGSTYGQYF. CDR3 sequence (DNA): TGCAGCGTTGCCGGGACTAGCGGGAGTACCTACGGGCAGTACTTC.

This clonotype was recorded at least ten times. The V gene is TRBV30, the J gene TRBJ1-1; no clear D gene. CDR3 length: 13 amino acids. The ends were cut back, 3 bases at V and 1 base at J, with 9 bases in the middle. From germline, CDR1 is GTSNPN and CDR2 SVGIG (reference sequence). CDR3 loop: CAWRGLPNTEAFF. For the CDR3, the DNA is TGTGCCTGGAGAGGACTGCCGAACACTGAAGCTTTCTTT.

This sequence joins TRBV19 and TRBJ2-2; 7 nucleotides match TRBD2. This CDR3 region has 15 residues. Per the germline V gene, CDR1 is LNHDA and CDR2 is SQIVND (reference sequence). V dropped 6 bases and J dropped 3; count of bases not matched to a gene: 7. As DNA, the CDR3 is TGTGCCAGTAGGTGGAGGGAGGGGCACACCGGGGAGCTGTTTTTT. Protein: CASRWREGHTGELFF. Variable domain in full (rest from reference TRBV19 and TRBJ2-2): DGGITQSPKYLFRKEGQNVTLSCEQNLNHDAMYWYRQDPGQGLRLIYYSQIVNDFQKGDIAEGYSVSREKKESFPLTVTSAQKNPTAFYLCASRWREGHTGELFFGEGSRLTVL.

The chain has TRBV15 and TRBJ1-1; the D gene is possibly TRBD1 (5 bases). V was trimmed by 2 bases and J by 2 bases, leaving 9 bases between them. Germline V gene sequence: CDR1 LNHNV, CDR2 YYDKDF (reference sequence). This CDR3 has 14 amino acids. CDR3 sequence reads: CATSRTRTNTEAFF. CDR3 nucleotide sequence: TGTGCCACCAGCAGAACCAGGACAAACACTGAAGCTTTCTTT.

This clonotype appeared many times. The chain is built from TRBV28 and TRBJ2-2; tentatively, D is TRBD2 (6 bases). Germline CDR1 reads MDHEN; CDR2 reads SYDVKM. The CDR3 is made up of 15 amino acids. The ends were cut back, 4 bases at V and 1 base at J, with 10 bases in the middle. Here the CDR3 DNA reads TGTGCCAGCAGTTCAGGGAGGTGGAACACCGGGGAGCTGTTTTTT. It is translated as CASSSGRWNTGELFF.

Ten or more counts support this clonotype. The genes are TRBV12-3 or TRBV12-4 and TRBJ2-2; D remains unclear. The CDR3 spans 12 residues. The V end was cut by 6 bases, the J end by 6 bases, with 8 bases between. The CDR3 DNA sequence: TGTGCCAGCAGACGGGTTTCCGGGGAGCTGTTTTTT. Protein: CASRRVSGELFF.

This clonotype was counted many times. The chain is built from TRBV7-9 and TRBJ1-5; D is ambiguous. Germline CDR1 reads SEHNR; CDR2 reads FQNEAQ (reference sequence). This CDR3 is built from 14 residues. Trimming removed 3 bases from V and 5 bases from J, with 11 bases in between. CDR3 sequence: CASSFQVEDQPQHF. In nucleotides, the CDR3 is TGTGCCAGCAGCTTTCAGGTTGAGGATCAGCCCCAGCATTTT.

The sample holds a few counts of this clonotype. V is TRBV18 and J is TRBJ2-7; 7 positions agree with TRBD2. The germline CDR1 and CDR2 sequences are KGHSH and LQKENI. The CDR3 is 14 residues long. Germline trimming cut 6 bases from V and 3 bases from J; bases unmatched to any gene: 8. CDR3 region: CASSYGRTIYEQYF. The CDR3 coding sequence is TGTGCCAGCTCTTACGGGAGGACTATCTACGAGCAGTACTTC.

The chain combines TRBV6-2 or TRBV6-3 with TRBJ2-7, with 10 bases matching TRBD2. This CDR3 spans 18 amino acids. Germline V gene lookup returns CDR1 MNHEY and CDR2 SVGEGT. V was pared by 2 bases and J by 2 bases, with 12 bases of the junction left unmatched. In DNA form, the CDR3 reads TGTGCCAGCAGTTACCCACCGGGTAGCGGGAGGACCACCTACGAGCAGTACTTC. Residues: CASSYPPGSGRTTYEQYF.

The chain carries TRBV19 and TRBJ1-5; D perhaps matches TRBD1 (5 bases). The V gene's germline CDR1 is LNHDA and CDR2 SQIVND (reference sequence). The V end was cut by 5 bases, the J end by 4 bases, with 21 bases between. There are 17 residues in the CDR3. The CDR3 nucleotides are TGTGCCAGTAGTCCCCCGGGGCCCAGGCGGGCTAATCAGCCCCAGCATTTT. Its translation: CASSPPGPRRANQPQHF. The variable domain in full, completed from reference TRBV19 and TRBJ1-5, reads DGGITQSPKYLFRKEGQNVTLSCEQNLNHDAMYWYRQDPGQGLRLIYYSQIVNDFQKGDIAEGYSVSREKKESFPLTVTSAQKNPTAFYLCASSPPGPRRANQPQHFGDGTRLSIL.

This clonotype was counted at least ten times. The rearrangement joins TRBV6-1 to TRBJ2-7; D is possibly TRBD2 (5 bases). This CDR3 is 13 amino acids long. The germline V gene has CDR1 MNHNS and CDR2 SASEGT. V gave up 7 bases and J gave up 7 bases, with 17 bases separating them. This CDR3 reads CASNQRESGEQYF. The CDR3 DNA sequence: TGTGCCAGCAATCAAAGGGAGTCTGGGGAGCAGTACTTC.

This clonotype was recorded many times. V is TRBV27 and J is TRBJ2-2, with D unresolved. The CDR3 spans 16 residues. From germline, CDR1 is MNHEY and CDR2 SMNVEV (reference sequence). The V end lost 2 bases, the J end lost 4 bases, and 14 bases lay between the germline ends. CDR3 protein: CASSLHPGLSTGELFF. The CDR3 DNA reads TGTGCCAGCAGTTTACATCCGGGCCTTTCCACCGGGGAGCTGTTTTTT.

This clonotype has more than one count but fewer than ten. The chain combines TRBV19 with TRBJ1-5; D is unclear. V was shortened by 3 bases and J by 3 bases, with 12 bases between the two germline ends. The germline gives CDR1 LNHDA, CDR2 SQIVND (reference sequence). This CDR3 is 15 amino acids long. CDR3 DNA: TGTGCCAGTAGTATGCGGGCGAGTGCCAATCAGCCCCAGCATTTT. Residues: CASSMRASANQPQHF. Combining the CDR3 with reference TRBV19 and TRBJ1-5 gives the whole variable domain DGGITQSPKYLFRKEGQNVTLSCEQNLNHDAMYWYRQDPGQGLRLIYYSQIVNDFQKGDIAEGYSVSREKKESFPLTVTSAQKNPTAFYLCASSMRASANQPQHFGDGTRLSIL.

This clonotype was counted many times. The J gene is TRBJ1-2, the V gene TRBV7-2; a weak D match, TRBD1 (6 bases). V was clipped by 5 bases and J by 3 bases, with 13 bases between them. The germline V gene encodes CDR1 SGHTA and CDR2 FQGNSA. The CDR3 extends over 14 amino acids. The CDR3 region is CASSLQGRDYGYTF. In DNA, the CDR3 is TGTGCCAGCAGCCTACAGGGTCGAGACTATGGCTACACCTTC. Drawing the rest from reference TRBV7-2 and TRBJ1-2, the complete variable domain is GAGVSQSPSNKVTEKGKDVELRCDPISGHTALYWYRQSLGQGLEFLIYFQGNSAPDKSGLPSDRFSAERTGGSVSTLTIQRTQQEDSAVYLCASSLQGRDYGYTFGSGTRLTVV.

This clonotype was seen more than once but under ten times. CDR3 nucleotides: TGCGCCAGCAGCTTGGCGGACAGGGTCAAAAACATTCAGTACTTC. It yields the protein CASSLADRVKNIQYF. The J gene is TRBJ2-4, the V gene TRBV5-1; 8 bases line up with TRBD1. The germline CDR1 and CDR2 sequences are SGHRS and YFSETQ. The CDR3 is 15 residues long. Germline trimming cut 0 bases from V and 3 bases from J; bases unmatched to any gene: 2.

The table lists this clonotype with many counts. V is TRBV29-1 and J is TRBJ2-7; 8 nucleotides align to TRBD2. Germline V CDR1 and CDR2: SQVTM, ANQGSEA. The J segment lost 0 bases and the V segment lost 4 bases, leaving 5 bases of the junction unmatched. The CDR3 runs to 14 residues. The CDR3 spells CSVAVGTSSYEQYF. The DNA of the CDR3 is TGCAGCGTTGCGGTGGGGACTAGCTCCTACGAGCAGTACTTC.

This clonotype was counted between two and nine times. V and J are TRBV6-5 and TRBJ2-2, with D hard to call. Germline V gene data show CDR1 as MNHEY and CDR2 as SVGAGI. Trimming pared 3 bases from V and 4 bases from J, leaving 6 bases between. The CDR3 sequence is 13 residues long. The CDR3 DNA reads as TGTGCCAGCAGTTATCCCCGCACCGGGGAGCTGTTTTTT. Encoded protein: CASSYPRTGELFF.

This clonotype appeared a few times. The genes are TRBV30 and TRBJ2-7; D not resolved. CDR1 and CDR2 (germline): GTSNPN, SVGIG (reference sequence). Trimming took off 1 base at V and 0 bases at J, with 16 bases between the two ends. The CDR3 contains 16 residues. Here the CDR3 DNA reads TGTGCCTGGAGTGAGGCCGCTTCGTCGCGCTCCTACGAGCAGTACTTC. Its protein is CAWSEAASSRSYEQYF.

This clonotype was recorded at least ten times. DNA for the CDR3: TGCAGTGCCCCGGGACACGCATACGAGCAGTACTTC. Its protein product is CSAPGHAYEQYF. The rearrangement uses TRBV20-1 and TRBJ2-7, with a possible D match to TRBD1 (6 bases). Germline CDR1 and CDR2: DFQATT and SNEGSKA (reference sequence). V dropped 6 bases and J dropped 4 bases, with 13 bases sitting between them. The CDR3 has 12 amino acids.

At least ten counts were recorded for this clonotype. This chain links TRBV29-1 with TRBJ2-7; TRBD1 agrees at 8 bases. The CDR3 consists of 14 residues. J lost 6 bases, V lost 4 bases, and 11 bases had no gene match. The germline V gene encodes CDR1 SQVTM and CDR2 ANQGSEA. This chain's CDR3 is CSVAGQAALGEQYF. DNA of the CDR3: TGCAGCGTTGCGGGACAGGCGGCCCTCGGCGAGCAGTACTTC.

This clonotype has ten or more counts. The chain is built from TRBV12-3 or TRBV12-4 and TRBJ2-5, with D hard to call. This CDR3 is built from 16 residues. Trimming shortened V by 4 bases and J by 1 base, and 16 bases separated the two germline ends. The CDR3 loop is CASSSGWTGAQETQYF. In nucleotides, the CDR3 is TGTGCCAGCAGTTCCGGGTGGACGGGCGCCCAAGAGACCCAGTACTTC.